A selection of T cell receptor beta chains follows, all from one sample in a study of T-cell reconstitution after alpha-beta-depleted transplantation in children. Using its own MiXCR run on the PCR reads, TCRdb lists one record per CDR3 protein. The repertoire consists of nearly 200,000 distinct CDR3 sequences, with roughly 6.3% occurring once and the leading ten covering roughly 4.7%. Sequencing was performed on PBMCs, taken before TCRalphabeta/CD19-depleted stem cell transplant. These receptors were collected from a girl in the first two years of life with combined immunodeficiency, due to receive a stem cell transplant. Both conserved end residues are trimmed from each CDR3. The order of the fields is CDR3 length, V gene, D gene, CDR3 protein. The D gene is left open where the match is weak.

12	TRBV12-3/TRBV12-4	.	ASSLDVGAFGYT
15	TRBV7-6	TRBD2	ASSPGLAGAYHYEQY
13	TRBV11-2	.	ASSSRGGTYNEQF
9	TRBV7-9	.	ASTGPAEAF
11	TRBV7-9	.	ASSLAHGNEQF
11	TRBV9	.	ASSVGGLGEQY
13	TRBV28	TRBD1	ASRDRTGLSYEQY
12	TRBV18	.	ASSPRVWSTEAF
12	TRBV11-3	.	ASSSGDVNTEAF
13	TRBV15	.	ATSRVGGGYNEQF
12	TRBV6-6	.	ASSYTGLTGELF
14	TRBV5-1	TRBD2	ASSLIIAGGYNEQF
10	TRBV6-1	.	ASSEGNTEAF
11	TRBV12-3/TRBV12-4	.	ASSSRFQETQY
10	TRBV24-1	.	ATSDFLETQY
10	TRBV29-1	.	SVEELSNVLT
10	TRBV12-3/TRBV12-4	.	ASTLNTDTQY
10	TRBV20-1	TRBD2	SSTSATYEQY
15	TRBV5-6	TRBD2	ASSSSMASGRTDTQY
10	TRBV20-1	.	SAWRDPYEQY
11	TRBV29-1	.	SVLTGHSYEQY
12	TRBV12-3/TRBV12-4	.	ASTPTGRPYGYT
12	TRBV15	TRBD1	ATSRGQDPYEQY
9	TRBV29-1	.	SAWRGPEAF
11	TRBV15	.	ATSRAGAGELF
13	TRBV12-3/TRBV12-4	.	ASSFAGTMNTEAF
12	TRBV24-1	.	ATRNGAYTGELF
15	TRBV7-9	TRBD2	ASSSPIVAGAYNEQF
15	TRBV15	TRBD1	ATSRDRQGWTGNTIY
11	TRBV20-1	.	SASSRGENEQF
14	TRBV7-2	TRBD2	ASSLGLAGGRYEQY
11	TRBV28	.	ASSPGLVTEQY
11	TRBV20-1	TRBD2	SEGALAGDTQY
14	TRBV4-3	.	ASSQEASYSYNEQF
11	TRBV7-9	.	ASSPFRGETQY
16	TRBV11-2	TRBD2	ASSSNEGLAGTSYEQY
13	TRBV6-1	.	ASMGTVFSTDTQY
12	TRBV7-6	.	ASSLAPGTDTQY
11	TRBV15	.	ATSRDWGYEAF
15	TRBV4-3	TRBD2	ASSHVPTSEYTDTQY
15	TRBV20-1	.	SASLVRSRGIPYGYT
9	TRBV7-2	.	ASSAYYEQY
10	TRBV7-9	.	ASSEGDWPQH
11	TRBV29-1	TRBD1	SVLTGIGYEQY
13	TRBV5-1	TRBD1	ASSRGTGRQETQY
14	TRBV2	TRBD2	ASSDGLAGFTDTQY
13	TRBV4-3	.	ASSQGLGGVNEQF
11	TRBV29-1	.	SVGGAWGQPQH
12	TRBV24-1	.	ATSDFPGADGYT
13	TRBV7-3	TRBD2	ASSRAGGVMDEQF
11	TRBV9	.	ASSGPREETQY
11	TRBV20-1	.	SARELNWGEQY
13	TRBV27	TRBD2	ASSLVGGVTDTQY
15	TRBV6-5	TRBD2	ASSRHEGLAGSYGSF
13	TRBV9	.	ASSVEGAESDEQF
10	TRBV29-1	TRBD1	SAGYSRDRQF